The 19 T cell receptor beta chains below all came from one sample that was sequenced in a study of T cell responses to AZD1222 COVID-19 vaccine. Profiling relied on immunoSEQ multiplex PCR, and the TCRdb table lists in-frame clones only, not all of them. The sample carries under 95,000 clones, 75% to 90% recorded once. The sample consisted of peripheral blood, taken 28 days after the second AZD1222 dose. These receptors all come from an adult who received the AZD1222 COVID-19 vaccine.

The chain recombines TRBV27 with TRBJ2-6; D unresolved. Trimming shortened V by 3 bases and J by 0 bases, and 6 bases separated the two germline ends. The CDR3 totals 15 residues. Germline CDR1 MNHEY, CDR2 SMNVEV (reference sequence). Here the CDR3 DNA reads TGTGCCAGCAGTTTGACAAACTCTGGGGCCAACGTCCTGACTTTC. Protein: CASSLTNSGANVLTF.

Only one count was recorded for this clone. This chain joins TRBV24-1 and TRBJ2-3, with D possibly matching TRBD1 (5 bases). Trimming shortened V by 8 bases and J by 2 bases, and 10 bases separated the two germline ends. The CDR3 consists of 13 residues. CDR1 KGHDR and CDR2 SFDVKD come from the germline V gene. In DNA form, the CDR3 reads TGTGCCACCAACGACAGCCCCACAGATACGCAGTATTTT. Protein product: CATNDSPTDTQYF.

The chain is built from TRBV19 and TRBJ1-2; D is undetermined. The CDR3 is 14 amino acids. In germline, CDR1 is LNHDA, CDR2 SQIVND (reference sequence). V was shortened by 4 bases and J by 3 bases, with 12 bases between the two germline ends. The CDR3 DNA follows: TGTGCCAGTAGTAAAGCCGACTGGGACTATGGCTACACCTTC. Translation: CASSKADWDYGYTF.

V usage is TRBV4-1 and J usage is TRBJ2-5, with 12 nucleotides matching TRBD1. V shed 0 bases and J 4 bases; nucleotides not matched to a gene: 15. The CDR3 totals 20 residues. CDR1 and CDR2 from the germline V gene are MGHRA and YSYEKL. CDR3 in DNA: TGCGCCAGCAGCCAAGATGATGGGGGACAGGGGGCTTGGGTAGGAGAGACCCAGTACTTC. The encoded protein is CASSQDDGGQGAWVGETQYF.

This chain links TRBV5-6 with TRBJ2-5; D remains unclear. Germline loops: CDR1 SGHDT, CDR2 YYEEEE. V dropped 3 bases and J dropped 5 bases, with 5 bases sitting between them. This CDR3 region has 11 residues. The CDR3 DNA is TGTGCCAGCAGCTGGCGGGAGACCCAGTACTTC. It is translated as CASSWRETQYF. The variable domain in full, with the rest retrieved from reference TRBV5-6 and TRBJ2-5, is DAGVTQSPTHLIKTRGQQVTLRCSPKSGHDTVSWYQQALGQGPQFIFQYYEEEERQRGNFPDRFSGHQFPNYSSELNVNALLLGDSALYLCASSWRETQYFGPGTRLLVL.

The chain joins TRBV3-1 (or the pseudogene TRBV3-2) to TRBJ2-7; no clear D. Between the trimmed V and J ends, which lost 0 bases and 2 bases, there was a span of 8 bases. The CDR3 covers 14 residues. Germline CDR1 and CDR2: LGHDT and YNNKEL (reference sequence). CDR3 amino acids: CASSQDRYTYEQYF. CDR3 sequence (DNA): TGTGCCAGCAGCCAAGATCGGTATACCTACGAGCAGTACTTC.

This clone was seen just once. The CDR3 coding sequence is TGTGCCAGCACCCCATGGAGGGATTCACCCCTCCACTTT. This gives the protein CASTPWRDSPLHF. The chain recombines TRBV6-5 with TRBJ1-6, with unresolved D. The germline V and J ends were trimmed by 7 bases and 8 bases, with 12 bases remaining between them. Germline V gives CDR1 MNHEY, CDR2 SVGAGI. This CDR3 has 13 residues.

The CDR3 DNA reads as TGTGCCAGCAGTAGGGGGGGGGCCCCTAACTATGGCTACACCTTC. Translated: CASSRGGAPNYGYTF. The rearrangement uses TRBV28 and TRBJ1-2, with D perhaps matching TRBD1 (6 bases). The CDR3 extends over 15 amino acids. Looked up from germline, CDR1 is MDHEN and CDR2 is SYDVKM. The V and J ends lost 5 bases and 0 bases respectively, with 13 bases between them.

This CDR3 reads CASSRGTGGSEQYF. CDR3 sequence (DNA): TGTGCCAGCAGCCGCGGGACAGGGGGCAGCGAGCAGTACTTC. The rearrangement joins TRBV28 to TRBJ2-7, with 12 bases matching TRBD1. The CDR3 length is 14 residues. From germline, CDR1 is MDHEN and CDR2 SYDVKM. Trimming cost V 6 bases and J 6 bases; bases outside gene matches: 6.

V gene TRBV7-2 combines with J gene TRBJ1-5, with D possibly matching TRBD1 (5 bases). The V gene's germline CDR1 is SGHTA and CDR2 FQGNSA. CDR3 length: 15 residues. V lost 5 bases to trimming and J lost 9 bases, with 20 bases between them. Here the CDR3 reads CASSPQALSWGPQHF. The CDR3 region has the DNA TGTGCCAGCAGCCCACAGGCCCTATCATGGGGGCCCCAGCATTTT. Combining the CDR3 with reference TRBV7-2 and TRBJ1-5 gives the whole variable domain GAGVSQSPSNKVTEKGKDVELRCDPISGHTALYWYRQSLGQGLEFLIYFQGNSAPDKSGLPSDRFSAERTGGSVSTLTIQRTQQEDSAVYLCASSPQALSWGPQHFGDGTRLSIL.

The genes are TRBV11-2 and TRBJ1-6; a possible D gene is TRBD1 (6 bases). The CDR3 loop spans 17 amino acids. The germline V gene has CDR1 SGHAT and CDR2 FQNNGV. V lost 1 base to trimming and J lost 7 bases, with 17 bases between them. This CDR3 reads CASSLGPSEGENSPLHF. As DNA, the CDR3 is TGTGCCAGCAGCTTAGGACCCTCCGAGGGGGAGAATTCACCCCTCCACTTT. Looking up the rest from reference TRBV11-2 and TRBJ1-6 gives the full variable domain: EAGVAQSPRYKIIEKRQSVAFWCNPISGHATLYWYQQILGQGPKLLIQFQNNGVVDDSQLPKDRFSAERLKGVDSTLKIQPAKLEDSAVYLCASSLGPSEGENSPLHFGNGTRLTVT.

The chain couples TRBV9 to TRBJ1-1, with D unclear. There are 13 residues in the CDR3. The germline CDR1 and CDR2 sequences are SGDLS and YYNGEE. V gave up 0 bases and J gave up 2 bases, with 5 bases separating them. For the CDR3, the DNA is TGTGCCAGCAGCGTAGCCGGAAACACTGAAGCTTTCTTT. Translated, it gives CASSVAGNTEAFF.

This chain links TRBV14 with TRBJ2-3; tentative D call: TRBD2 (5 bases). V gave up 4 bases and J gave up 2 bases, with 10 bases separating them. Germline V lookup: CDR1 SGHDN, CDR2 FVKESK. CDR3 length: 14 amino acids. CDR3 DNA sequence: TGTGCCAGCAGCCGTGCGGGCCTCACAGATACGCAGTATTTT. This encodes CASSRAGLTDTQYF.

The chain uses TRBV5-1 and TRBJ2-3; D is perhaps TRBD1 (6 bases). Deletions cut 2 bases from V and 0 bases from J, with 16 bases between. The CDR3 sequence is 17 residues long. Germline V gene data show CDR1 as SGHRS and CDR2 as YFSETQ. The CDR3 loop is CASSLNSGQTSTDTQYF. The DNA for the CDR3 is TGCGCCAGCAGCTTAAATTCGGGACAAACTAGCACAGATACGCAGTATTTT. Full variable domain (remainder filled in from reference TRBV5-1 and TRBJ2-3): KAGVTQTPRYLIKTRGQQVTLSCSPISGHRSVSWYQQTPGQGLQFLFEYFSETQRNKGNFPGRFSGRQFSNSRSEMNVSTLELGDSALYLCASSLNSGQTSTDTQYFGPGTRLTVL.

The chain is built from TRBV6-8 and TRBJ1-1, with D perhaps matching TRBD1 (5 bases). Germline-derived CDR1 and CDR2 are MNHGY and SAAAGT. The V end lost 7 bases, the J end lost 0 bases, and 12 bases lay between the germline ends. There are 14 residues in the CDR3. Written as DNA, the CDR3 is TGTGCCAGCACCACGCGGACACTGAACACTGAAGCTTTCTTT. It is translated as CASTTRTLNTEAFF.

This clone was detected once. The rearrangement links TRBV3-1 (or the pseudogene TRBV3-2) to TRBJ1-1; D uncertain. V was trimmed by 4 bases and J by 7 bases, leaving 10 bases between them. Germline loops: CDR1 LGHDT, CDR2 YNNKEL (reference sequence). This CDR3 is built from 12 residues. DNA of the CDR3: TGTGCCAGCAGCCCCGGGCCCTTTGAAGCTTTCTTT. Its translation is CASSPGPFEAFF.

The genes are TRBV5-5 and TRBJ2-7; D remains ambiguous. CDR3 size: 13 residues. V was pared by 1 base and J by 3 bases, with 8 bases between. Germline lookup yields CDR1 SGHKS and CDR2 YYEKEE (reference sequence). The CDR3 loop reads CASSLSRNYEQYF. The CDR3 DNA reads TGTGCCAGCAGCTTGTCCCGGAACTACGAGCAGTACTTC.

This chain connects TRBV6-2 or TRBV6-3 to TRBJ2-7; 8 positions match TRBD1. CDR1 and CDR2 from the germline V gene are MNHEY and SVGEGT. The V gene end was trimmed by 2 bases and the J gene end by 7 bases; junction bases not matched to a gene: 10. The length of the CDR3 is 15 residues. CDR3 nucleotide sequence: TGTGCCAGCAGTTACGGGACAGGAAGGACAGGGGAGCAGTACTTC. It encodes CASSYGTGRTGEQYF.

This chain uses TRBV6-5 with TRBJ1-2; D might be TRBD1 (6 bases). Per germline, CDR1 MNHEY and CDR2 SVGAGI. The CDR3 runs 14 residues. For the CDR3, the DNA is TGTGCTAGCCGAGGGGGATACCCTAACTATGGCTACACCTTC. Its translation: CASRGGYPNYGYTF.